These 14 T cell receptor beta chains came from one sample sequenced in a study of shared clonotypes between healthy human individuals. As defined, naive CD8 cells were CD45RO-negative and positively selected for CCR7, with terminally differentiated effector memory CD45RA+ cells excluded. Only in-frame clones appear in the TCRdb table, and some are missing; sequencing was by immunoSEQ multiplex PCR. Of about 1.9 million clones listed, 85% to 95% are singletons. The sequenced material came from naive CD8+ T cells from PBMCs. The source is a man aged 18 to 35 in good health. Some clones in this sample may be carry-over from other donors' samples.

This sequence joins TRBV7-3 and TRBJ2-3; D may correspond to TRBD1 or TRBD2 (5 bases each). Germline V lookup: CDR1 SGHTA, CDR2 FQGTGA. The V and J ends lost 0 bases and 5 bases respectively, with 9 bases between them. This CDR3 has 14 amino acids. The CDR3 DNA is TGTGCCAGCAGCTTAACGGGACCCCGAGATACGCAGTATTTT. This translates into CASSLTGPRDTQYF.

The chain has TRBV2 and TRBJ2-3; a weak D match, TRBD2 (6 bases). The CDR3 sequence is 13 residues long. Looked up from germline, CDR1 is SNHLY and CDR2 is FYNNEI. With 6 bases removed from V and 2 bases from J, the gap between germline ends came to 9 bases. CDR3 DNA: TGTGCCAGCAGAGGACTACTCACAGATACGCAGTATTTT. As protein: CASRGLLTDTQYF.

The chain recombines TRBV5-1 with TRBJ1-4; 8 positions match TRBD1. With 0 bases clipped from V and 3 bases from J, the junction kept 7 bases outside the gene matches. The CDR3 is made up of 17 amino acids. Germline CDR1 reads SGHRS; CDR2 reads YFSETQ. CDR3 protein: CASSLADRGWANEKLFF. The CDR3 DNA reads as TGCGCCAGCAGCTTGGCCGACAGGGGTTGGGCTAATGAAAAACTGTTTTTT.

J is TRBJ1-2 and V is TRBV14, with D possibly being TRBD1 (5 bases). The CDR3 covers 15 residues. V was trimmed by 2 bases and J by 2 bases, leaving 12 bases between them. Germline CDR1 reads SGHDN; CDR2 reads FVKESK. CDR3 DNA sequence: TGTGCCAGCAGCCAAACGGGGGATACAAACTATGGCTACACCTTC. The encoded protein is CASSQTGDTNYGYTF.

The count of this clone is one. The J gene is TRBJ2-3, the V gene TRBV27, with unresolved D. V lost 6 bases and J lost 0, with 13 bases in between. CDR3 length: 15 amino acids. Per the germline V gene, CDR1 is MNHEY and CDR2 is SMNVEV (reference sequence). The CDR3 loop is CASRWYTTSTDTQYF. As DNA, the CDR3 is TGTGCCAGCAGGTGGTACACCACTAGCACAGATACGCAGTATTTT.

This chain links TRBV4-1 with TRBJ1-1; 9 nucleotides match TRBD1. This CDR3 is 16 amino acids long. Germline CDR1 reads MGHRA; CDR2 reads YSYEKL. V shed 1 base, J shed 5 bases, and the junction held 8 bases outside the gene matches. CDR3 in DNA: TGCGCCAGCAGCCAAGTCAACAGGGGGCTTTCGACTGAAGCTTTCTTT. Protein product: CASSQVNRGLSTEAFF.

CDR3 coding DNA: TGTGCCAGCAGTGTGCAGAGTAGCAATCAGCCCCAGCATTTT. Residues: CASSVQSSNQPQHF. The chain combines TRBV2 with TRBJ1-5; D not certain. The CDR3 is made up of 14 amino acids. CDR1 and CDR2 (germline): SNHLY, FYNNEI. The V end lost 4 bases, the J end lost 0 bases, and 7 bases lay between the germline ends.

This chain joins TRBV9 and TRBJ1-1, with D possibly being TRBD1 (5 bases). The CDR3 is 14 amino acids. The V end was cut by 4 bases, the J end by 4 bases, with 14 bases between. CDR1 is SGDLS, CDR2 YYNGEE, per germline. CDR3 DNA: TGTGCCAGCAGCCCATGGGGGGTGAGCACTGAAGCTTTCTTT. It specifies CASSPWGVSTEAFF.

The chain has TRBV7-9 and TRBJ2-7; D ambiguous. The CDR3 sequence is 11 residues long. Germline-derived CDR1 and CDR2 are SEHNR and FQNEAQ (reference sequence). V was trimmed by 3 bases and J by 9 bases, leaving 9 bases between them. The CDR3 sequence: CASSFPGPQYF. The CDR3 coding sequence is TGTGCCAGCAGCTTCCCCGGGCCGCAGTACTTC.

J is TRBJ2-3 and V is TRBV29-1; TRBD2 matches at 8 bases. Losses at the gene ends were 6 bases for V and 3 bases for J; bases not matched to a gene: 8. The CDR3 contains 14 residues. Germline loops: CDR1 SQVTM, CDR2 ANQGSEA. CDR3 sequence reads: CSVTAGVMTDTQYF. In DNA form, the CDR3 reads TGCAGCGTAACAGCGGGAGTAATGACAGATACGCAGTATTTT.

This clone turned up a few times. V is TRBV19 and J is TRBJ1-1; D unresolved. Germline CDR1 LNHDA, CDR2 SQIVND (reference sequence). The CDR3 contains 13 residues. Trimming pared 4 bases from V and 3 bases from J, leaving 9 bases between. The DNA for the CDR3 is TGTGCCAGTAGTACCGGTCTAGACACTGAAGCTTTCTTT. It specifies CASSTGLDTEAFF.

The rearrangement uses TRBV6-5 and TRBJ2-5, with D hard to call. This CDR3 contains 14 residues. Germline loops: CDR1 MNHEY, CDR2 SVGAGI. Trimming shortened V by 6 bases and J by 1 base, and 12 bases separated the two germline ends. CDR3 DNA sequence: TGTGCCAGCAGGCCTCGGAGTAGCCAAGAGACCCAGTACTTC. Translation gives CASRPRSSQETQYF.

This chain uses TRBV11-2 with TRBJ2-5, with D unresolved. With the DNA end fitting TRBJ2-7 better, the J assignment may be wrong. The germline V gene has CDR1 SGHAT and CDR2 FQNNGV. The CDR3 is 14 amino acids. In nucleotides, the CDR3 is TGTGCCAGCAGCTTAAGGGTAAACTCCTACGAGCAGTACTTC. Protein sequence: CASSLRVNSYEQYF.

The chain is built from TRBV7-9 and TRBJ2-5; D is undetermined. Germline V lookup: CDR1 SEHNR, CDR2 FQNEAQ (reference sequence). V shed 1 base and J shed 5 bases, with 14 bases lying between them. CDR3 length: 15 amino acids. CDR3 in amino acids: CASSLESMSRETQYF. The CDR3 DNA follows: TGTGCCAGCAGCTTAGAATCGATGTCCCGGGAGACCCAGTACTTC.